This entry is about one T cell receptor beta chain. The germline V gene has CDR1 SEHNR and CDR2 FQNEAQ (reference sequence). CDR3 length: 13 amino acids. The V end was cut by 6 bases, the J end by 3 bases, with 12 bases between. Produced via immunoSEQ multiplex PCR; TCRdb's table is partial and in-frame only. Of approximately 180,000 clones listed, more than 80% are singletons. The sample is drawn from a study of blood T cell repertoires in COVID-19. Overall study context: Sources were T cells, B-cell-depleted T cells, or PBMCs; the material itself was cDNA or gDNA.

Patients at the Seattle site were enrolled during active infection and followed longitudinally. The sequence derives from a woman aged 80 or older with COVID-19, enrolled during active disease. The chain links TRBV7-9 to TRBJ2-7, with D perhaps matching TRBD1 (6 bases). Sequencing was carried out using peripheral blood. The CDR3 bases are TGTGCCAGCAGGGGGGCAGCCAACTACGAGCAGTACTTC. It translates to CASRGAANYEQYF.